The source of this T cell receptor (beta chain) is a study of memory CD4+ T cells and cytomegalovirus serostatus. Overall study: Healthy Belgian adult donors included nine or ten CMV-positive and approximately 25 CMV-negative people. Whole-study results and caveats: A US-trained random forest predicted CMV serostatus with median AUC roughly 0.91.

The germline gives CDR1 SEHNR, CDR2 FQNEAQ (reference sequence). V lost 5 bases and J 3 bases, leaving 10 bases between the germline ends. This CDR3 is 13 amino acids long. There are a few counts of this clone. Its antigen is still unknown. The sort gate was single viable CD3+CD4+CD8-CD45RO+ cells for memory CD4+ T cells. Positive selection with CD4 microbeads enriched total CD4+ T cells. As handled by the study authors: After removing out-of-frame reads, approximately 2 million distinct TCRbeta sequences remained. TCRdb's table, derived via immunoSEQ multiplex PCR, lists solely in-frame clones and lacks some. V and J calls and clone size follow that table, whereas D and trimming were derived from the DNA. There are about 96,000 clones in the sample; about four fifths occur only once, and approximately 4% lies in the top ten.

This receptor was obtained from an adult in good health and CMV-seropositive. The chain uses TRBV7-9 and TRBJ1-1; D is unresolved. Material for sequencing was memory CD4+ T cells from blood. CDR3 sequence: CASSTKRDTEAFF. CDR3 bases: TGTGCCAGCAGCACGAAGAGAGACACTGAAGCTTTCTTT.